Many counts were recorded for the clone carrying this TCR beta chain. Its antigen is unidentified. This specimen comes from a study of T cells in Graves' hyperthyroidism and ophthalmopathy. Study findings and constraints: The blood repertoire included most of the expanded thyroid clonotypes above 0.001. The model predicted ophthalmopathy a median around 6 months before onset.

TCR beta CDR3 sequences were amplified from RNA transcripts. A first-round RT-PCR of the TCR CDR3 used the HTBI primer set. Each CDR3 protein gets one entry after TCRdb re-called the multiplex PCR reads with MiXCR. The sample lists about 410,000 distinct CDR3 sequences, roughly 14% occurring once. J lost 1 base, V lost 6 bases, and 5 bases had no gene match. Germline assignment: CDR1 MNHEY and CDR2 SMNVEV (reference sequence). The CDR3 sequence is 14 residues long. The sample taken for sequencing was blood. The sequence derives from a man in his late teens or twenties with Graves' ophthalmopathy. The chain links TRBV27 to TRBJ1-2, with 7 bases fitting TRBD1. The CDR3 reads CASRRTGVNYGYTF. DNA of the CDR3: TGTGCCAGCAGACGAACAGGGGTTAACTATGGCTACACCTTC.